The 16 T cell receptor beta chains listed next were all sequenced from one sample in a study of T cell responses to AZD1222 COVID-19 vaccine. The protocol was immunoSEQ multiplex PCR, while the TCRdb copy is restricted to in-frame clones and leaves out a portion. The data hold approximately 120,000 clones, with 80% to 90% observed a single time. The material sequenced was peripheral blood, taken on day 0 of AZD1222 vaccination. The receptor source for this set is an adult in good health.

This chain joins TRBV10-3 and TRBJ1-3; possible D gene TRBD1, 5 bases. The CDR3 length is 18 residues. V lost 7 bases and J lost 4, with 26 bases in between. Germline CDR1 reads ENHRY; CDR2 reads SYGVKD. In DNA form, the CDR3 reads TGTGCCATCATTAAGAAGCGGCCCATGGGGCCATCCGGAAACACCATATATTTT. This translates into CAIIKKRPMGPSGNTIYF.

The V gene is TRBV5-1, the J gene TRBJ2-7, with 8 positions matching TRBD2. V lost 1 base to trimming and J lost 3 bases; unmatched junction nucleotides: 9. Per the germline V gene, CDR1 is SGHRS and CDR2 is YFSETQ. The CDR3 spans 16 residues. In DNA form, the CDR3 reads TGCGCCAGCAGCTTGTTTGGGACTAGAAGGCTCTACGAGCAGTACTTC. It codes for CASSLFGTRRLYEQYF.

For the CDR3, the DNA is TGTGCCATCACGGAGGGGCAGGGGGCCTACGAGCAGTACTTC. It yields the protein CAITEGQGAYEQYF. The chain carries TRBV10-3 and TRBJ2-7; weak D call: TRBD1 (7 bases). CDR3 length equals 14 residues. Germline V lookup: CDR1 ENHRY, CDR2 SYGVKD. V gave up 7 bases and J gave up 2 bases, with 15 bases separating them.

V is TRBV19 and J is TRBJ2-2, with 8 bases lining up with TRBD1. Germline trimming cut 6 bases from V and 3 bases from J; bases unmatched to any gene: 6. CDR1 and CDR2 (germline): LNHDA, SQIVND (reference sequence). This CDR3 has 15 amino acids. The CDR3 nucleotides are TGTGCCAGTAGAGCACGGACAGGGTACACCGGGGAGCTGTTTTTT. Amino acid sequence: CASRARTGYTGELFF.

Here the CDR3 reads CASSYGHYNGRGNEQFF. The CDR3 nucleotides are TGTGCCAGCAGCTACGGTCACTATAACGGGAGAGGCAATGAGCAGTTCTTC. The rearrangement links TRBV7-9 to TRBJ2-1; possible D gene TRBD2, 6 bases. The V end lost 4 bases, the J end lost 6 bases, and 22 bases lay between the germline ends. The CDR3 loop spans 17 amino acids. Germline assignment: CDR1 SEHNR and CDR2 FQNEAQ (reference sequence).

CDR3 sequence: CASTPGLVSNQPQHF. The CDR3 coding sequence is TGTGCCAGCACCCCCGGTCTGGTTAGCAATCAGCCCCAGCATTTT. The chain has TRBV21-1 and TRBJ1-5. TRBV21-1 represents a pseudogene. The CDR3 has 15 amino acids.

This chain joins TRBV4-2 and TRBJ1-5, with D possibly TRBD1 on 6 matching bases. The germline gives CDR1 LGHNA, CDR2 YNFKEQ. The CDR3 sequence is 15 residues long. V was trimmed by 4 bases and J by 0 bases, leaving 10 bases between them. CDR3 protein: CASSLGQNSNQPQHF. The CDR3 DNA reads TGTGCCAGCAGCCTTGGACAGAATAGCAATCAGCCCCAGCATTTT.

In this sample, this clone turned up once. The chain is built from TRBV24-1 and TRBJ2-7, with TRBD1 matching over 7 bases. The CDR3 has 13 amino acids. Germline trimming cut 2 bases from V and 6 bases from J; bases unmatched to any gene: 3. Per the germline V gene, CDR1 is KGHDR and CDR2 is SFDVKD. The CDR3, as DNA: TGTGCCACCAGTGATTCAGGGGGTGGCGAGCAGTACTTC. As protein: CATSDSGGGEQYF.

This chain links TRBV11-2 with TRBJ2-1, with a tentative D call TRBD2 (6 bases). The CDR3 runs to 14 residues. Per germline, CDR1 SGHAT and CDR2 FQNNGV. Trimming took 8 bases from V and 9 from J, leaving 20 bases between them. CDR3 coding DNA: TGTGCCAGCGGACGAGCGGGTTCGGTTCGTGAGCAGTTCTTC. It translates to CASGRAGSVREQFF.

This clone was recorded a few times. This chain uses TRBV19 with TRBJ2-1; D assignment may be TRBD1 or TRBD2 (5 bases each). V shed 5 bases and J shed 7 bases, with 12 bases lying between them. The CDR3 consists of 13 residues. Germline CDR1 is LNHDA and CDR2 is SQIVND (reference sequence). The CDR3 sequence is CASSPGRINEQFF. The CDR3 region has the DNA TGTGCCAGTAGTCCGGGACGGATAAATGAGCAGTTCTTC.

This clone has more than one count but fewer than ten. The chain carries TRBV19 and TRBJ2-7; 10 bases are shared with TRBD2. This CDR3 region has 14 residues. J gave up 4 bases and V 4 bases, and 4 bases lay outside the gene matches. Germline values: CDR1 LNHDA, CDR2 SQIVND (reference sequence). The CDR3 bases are TGTGCCAGTAGTACGGCTAGCGGGAGTTACGAGCAGTACTTC. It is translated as CASSTASGSYEQYF.

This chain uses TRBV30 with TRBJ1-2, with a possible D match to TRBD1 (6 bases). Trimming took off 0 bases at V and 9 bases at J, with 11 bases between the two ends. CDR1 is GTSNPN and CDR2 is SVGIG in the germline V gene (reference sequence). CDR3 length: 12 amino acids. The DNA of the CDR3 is TGTGCCTGGAGTGTTGGAGGGGGGAGCTACACCTTC. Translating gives CAWSVGGGSYTF.

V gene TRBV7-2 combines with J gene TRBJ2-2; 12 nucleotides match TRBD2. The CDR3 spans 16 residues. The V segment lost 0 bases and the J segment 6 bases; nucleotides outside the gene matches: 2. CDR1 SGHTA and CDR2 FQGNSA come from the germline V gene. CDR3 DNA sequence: TGTGCCAGCAGCTTAGCTAGGACTAGCGGGGCCGGGGAGCTGTTTTTT. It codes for CASSLARTSGAGELFF.

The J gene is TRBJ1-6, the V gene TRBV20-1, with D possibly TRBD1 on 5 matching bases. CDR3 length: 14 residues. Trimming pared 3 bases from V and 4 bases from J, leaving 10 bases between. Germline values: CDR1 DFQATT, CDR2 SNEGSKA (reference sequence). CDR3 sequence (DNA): TGCAGTGCTAGTGGGACGGGTTATAATTCACCCCTCCACTTT. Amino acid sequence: CSASGTGYNSPLHF.

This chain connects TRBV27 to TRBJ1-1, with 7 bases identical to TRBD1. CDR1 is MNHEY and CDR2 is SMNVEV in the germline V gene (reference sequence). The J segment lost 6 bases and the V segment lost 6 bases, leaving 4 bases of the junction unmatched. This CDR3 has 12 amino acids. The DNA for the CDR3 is TGTGCCAGCAGAAAGGGGGCTGCTGAAGCTTTCTTT. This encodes CASRKGAAEAFF.

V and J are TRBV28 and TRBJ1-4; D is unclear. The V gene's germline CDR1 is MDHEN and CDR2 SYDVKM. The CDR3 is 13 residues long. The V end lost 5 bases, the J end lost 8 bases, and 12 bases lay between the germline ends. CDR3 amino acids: CASSDGSYEKLFF. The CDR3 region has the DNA TGTGCCAGCAGTGACGGATCTTACGAAAAACTGTTTTTT.